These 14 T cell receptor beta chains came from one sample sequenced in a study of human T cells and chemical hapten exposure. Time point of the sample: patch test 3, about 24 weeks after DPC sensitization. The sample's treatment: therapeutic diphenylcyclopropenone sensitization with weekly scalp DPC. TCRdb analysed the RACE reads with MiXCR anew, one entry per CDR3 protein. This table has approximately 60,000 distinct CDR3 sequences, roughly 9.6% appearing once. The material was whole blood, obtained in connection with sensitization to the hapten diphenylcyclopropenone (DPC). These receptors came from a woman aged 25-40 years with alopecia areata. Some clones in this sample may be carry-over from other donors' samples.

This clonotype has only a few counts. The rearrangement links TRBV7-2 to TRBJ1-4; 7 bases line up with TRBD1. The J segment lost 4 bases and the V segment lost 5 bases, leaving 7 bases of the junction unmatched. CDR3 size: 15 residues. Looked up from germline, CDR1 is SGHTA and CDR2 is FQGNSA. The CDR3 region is CASSQGQTFNEKLFF. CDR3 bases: TGTGCCAGCAGCCAGGGACAGACCTTTAATGAAAAACTGTTTTTT. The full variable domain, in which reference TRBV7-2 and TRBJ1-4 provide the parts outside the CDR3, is GAGVSQSPSNKVTEKGKDVELRCDPISGHTALYWYRQSLGQGLEFLIYFQGNSAPDKSGLPSDRFSAERTGGSVSTLTIQRTQQEDSAVYLCASSQGQTFNEKLFFGSGTQLSVL.

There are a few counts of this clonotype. The CDR3 nucleotides read TGTGCCAGCAGTTTAGCGGGGGTCTCCTACGAGCAGTACTTC. This sequence encodes CASSLAGVSYEQYF. The rearrangement uses TRBV2 and TRBJ2-7; 9 positions match TRBD2. The V gene's germline CDR1 is SNHLY and CDR2 FYNNEI. The CDR3 is made up of 14 amino acids. V was clipped by 5 bases and J by 0 bases; unmatched bases: 2.

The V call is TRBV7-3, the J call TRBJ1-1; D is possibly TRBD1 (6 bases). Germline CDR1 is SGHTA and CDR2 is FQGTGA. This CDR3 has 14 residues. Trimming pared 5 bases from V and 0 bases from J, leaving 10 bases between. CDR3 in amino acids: CASSIRGMNTEAFF. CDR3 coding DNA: TGTGCCAGCAGCATCAGGGGCATGAACACTGAAGCTTTCTTT.

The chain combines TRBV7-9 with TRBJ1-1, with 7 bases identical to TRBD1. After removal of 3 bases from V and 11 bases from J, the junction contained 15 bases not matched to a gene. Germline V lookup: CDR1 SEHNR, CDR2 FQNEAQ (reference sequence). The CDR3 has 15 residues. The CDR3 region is CASSLDGTAYGGAFF. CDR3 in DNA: TGTGCCAGCAGCTTGGACGGGACAGCCTACGGTGGGGCTTTCTTT.

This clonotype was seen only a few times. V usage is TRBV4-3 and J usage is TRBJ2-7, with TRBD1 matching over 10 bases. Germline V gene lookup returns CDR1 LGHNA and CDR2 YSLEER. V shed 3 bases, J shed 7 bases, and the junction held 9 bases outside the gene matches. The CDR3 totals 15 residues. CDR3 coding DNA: TGCGCCAGCAGCCAGGCGGGACAGGGGAATAGGGAGCAGTACTTC. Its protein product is CASSQAGQGNREQYF.

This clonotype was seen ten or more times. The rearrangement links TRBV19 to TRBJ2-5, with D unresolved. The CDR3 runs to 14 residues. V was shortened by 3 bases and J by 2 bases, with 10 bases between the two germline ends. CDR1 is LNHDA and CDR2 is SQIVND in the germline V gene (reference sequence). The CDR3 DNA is TGTGCCAGTAGTATCCAGCATTATCAAGAGACCCAGTACTTC. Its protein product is CASSIQHYQETQYF.

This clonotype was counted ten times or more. CDR3 in DNA: TGTGCCAGCAGTTTGGGGGGGCCCGTCGGGTATGGCTACACCTTC. Amino acid sequence: CASSLGGPVGYGYTF. V and J are TRBV28 and TRBJ1-2; tentatively, D is TRBD1 (6 bases). The CDR3 length is 15 residues. Trimming left V 3 bases short and J 5 bases short, with 16 bases between. Germline assignment: CDR1 MDHEN and CDR2 SYDVKM.

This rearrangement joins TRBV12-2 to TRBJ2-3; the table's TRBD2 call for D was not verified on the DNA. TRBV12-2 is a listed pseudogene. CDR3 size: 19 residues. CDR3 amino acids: CASRPGLAGVASSTDTQYF. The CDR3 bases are TGTGCAAGTCGGCCCGGACTAGCGGGAGTTGCCTCTAGCACAGATACGCAGTATTTT.

The CDR3 loop is CASSLGLPSYEQYF. The CDR3 DNA reads TGTGCCAGCAGTTTGGGACTCCCTTCCTACGAGCAGTACTTC. The genes are TRBV6-6 and TRBJ2-7, with D possibly being TRBD2 (6 bases). V shed 4 bases and J shed 1 base, with 11 bases lying between them. There are 14 residues in the CDR3. Germline values: CDR1 MNHNY, CDR2 SVGAGI (reference sequence).

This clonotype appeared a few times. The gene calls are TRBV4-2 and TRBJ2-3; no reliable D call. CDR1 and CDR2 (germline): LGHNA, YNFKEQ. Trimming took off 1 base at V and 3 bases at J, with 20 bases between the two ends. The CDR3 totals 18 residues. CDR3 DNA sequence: TGTGCCAGCAGCCAAGTAGGTCTAGTGGGTGATGGGACAGATACGCAGTATTTT. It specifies CASSQVGLVGDGTDTQYF.

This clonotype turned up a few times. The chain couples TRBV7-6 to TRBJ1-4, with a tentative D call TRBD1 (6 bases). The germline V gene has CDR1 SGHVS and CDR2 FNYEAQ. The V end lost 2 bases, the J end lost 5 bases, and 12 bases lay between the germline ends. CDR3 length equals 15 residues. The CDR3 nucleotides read TGTGCCAGCAGCTTACGTTCAGGGGTCAATGAAAAACTGTTTTTT. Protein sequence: CASSLRSGVNEKLFF.

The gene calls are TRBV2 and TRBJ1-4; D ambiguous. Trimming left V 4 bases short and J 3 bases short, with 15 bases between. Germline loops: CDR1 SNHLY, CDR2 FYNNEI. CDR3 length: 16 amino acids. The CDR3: CASSAEQPFANEKLFF. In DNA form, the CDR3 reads TGTGCCAGCAGTGCGGAGCAGCCCTTTGCTAATGAAAAACTGTTTTTT. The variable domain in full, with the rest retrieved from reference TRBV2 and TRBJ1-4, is EPEVTQTPSHQVTQMGQEVILRCVPISNHLYFYWYRQILGQKVEFLVSFYNNEISEKSEIFDDQFSVERPDGSNFTLKIRSTKLEDSAMYFCASSAEQPFANEKLFFGSGTQLSVL.

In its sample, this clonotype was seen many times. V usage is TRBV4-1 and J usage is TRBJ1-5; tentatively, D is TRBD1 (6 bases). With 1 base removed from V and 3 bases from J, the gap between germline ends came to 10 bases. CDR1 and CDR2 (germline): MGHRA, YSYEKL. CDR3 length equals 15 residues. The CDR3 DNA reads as TGCGCCAGCAGCCAAGGACAGGTTTACAATCAGCCCCAGCATTTT. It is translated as CASSQGQVYNQPQHF.

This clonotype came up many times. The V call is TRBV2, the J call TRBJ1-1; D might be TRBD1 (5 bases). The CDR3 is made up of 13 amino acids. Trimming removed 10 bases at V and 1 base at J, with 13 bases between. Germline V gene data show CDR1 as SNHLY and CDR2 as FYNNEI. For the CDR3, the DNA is TGTGCCACGGCCCGGAGGGGGAACACTGAAGCTTTCTTT. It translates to CATARRGNTEAFF.